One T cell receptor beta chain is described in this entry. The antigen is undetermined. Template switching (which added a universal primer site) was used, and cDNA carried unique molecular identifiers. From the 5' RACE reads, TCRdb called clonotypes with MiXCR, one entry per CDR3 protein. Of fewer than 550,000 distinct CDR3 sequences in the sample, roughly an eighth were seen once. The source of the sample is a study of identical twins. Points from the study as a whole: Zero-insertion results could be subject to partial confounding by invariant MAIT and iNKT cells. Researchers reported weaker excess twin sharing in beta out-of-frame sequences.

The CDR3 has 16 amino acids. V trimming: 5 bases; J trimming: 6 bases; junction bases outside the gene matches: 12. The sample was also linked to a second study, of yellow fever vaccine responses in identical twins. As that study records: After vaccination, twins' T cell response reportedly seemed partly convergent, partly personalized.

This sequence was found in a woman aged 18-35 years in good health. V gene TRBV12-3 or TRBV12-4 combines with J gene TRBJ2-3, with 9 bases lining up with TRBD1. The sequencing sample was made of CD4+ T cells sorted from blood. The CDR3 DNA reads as TGTGCCAGCAGTAACCCGGGACAGGGTTCGTCGGATACGCAGTATTTT. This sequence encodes CASSNPGQGSSDTQYF.